This TCR beta chain was sequenced for a study of T-cell memory formation after mild COVID-19. Study-level information: Each donor largely had its own TCR clusters. Study results and caveats: CD4+ contracting clones lay mainly in CM and EM, CD8+ ones in EMRA. The appearance of some responding clones in pre-infection memory suggested that cross-reactive memory joined. Clones shrinking from day 15 to 85 showed even CD4/CD8 mixes; later expanders tilted CD4+.

TCRdb fed the 5' RACE reads into MiXCR, producing one record per CDR3 protein. The repertoire holds around 150,000 distinct CDR3 sequences, with around a third as singletons. As concerns this clonotype: Antigen specificity is unknown.

V was cut by 3 bases and J by 3 bases, with 13 bases left in between. The length of the CDR3 is 15 residues. Germline assignment: CDR1 SGHTA and CDR2 FQGNSA. The source of this sequence is an adult woman who had mild COVID-19 (a few samples of this study predate the infection). Cell type and time point are not known. The sample taken for sequencing was PBMCs or a T cell subset sorted from them (not recorded which). This chain connects TRBV7-2 to TRBJ2-3; a weak D match, TRBD1 (6 bases). DNA of the CDR3: TGTGCCAGCAGCTTGGGACACCTCGGGACAGATACGCAGTATTTT. It is translated as CASSLGHLGTDTQYF.